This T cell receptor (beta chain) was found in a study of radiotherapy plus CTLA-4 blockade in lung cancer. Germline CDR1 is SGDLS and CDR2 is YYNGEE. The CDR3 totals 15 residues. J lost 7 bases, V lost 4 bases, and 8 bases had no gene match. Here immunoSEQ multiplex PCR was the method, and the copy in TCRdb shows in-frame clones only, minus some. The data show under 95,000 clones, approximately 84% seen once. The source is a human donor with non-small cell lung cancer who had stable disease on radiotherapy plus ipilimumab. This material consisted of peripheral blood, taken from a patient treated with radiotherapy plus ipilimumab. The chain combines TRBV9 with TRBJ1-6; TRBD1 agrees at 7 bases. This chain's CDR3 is CASSTRQGRNSPLHF. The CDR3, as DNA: TGTGCCAGCAGCACTCGACAGGGAAGGAATTCACCCCTCCACTTT.